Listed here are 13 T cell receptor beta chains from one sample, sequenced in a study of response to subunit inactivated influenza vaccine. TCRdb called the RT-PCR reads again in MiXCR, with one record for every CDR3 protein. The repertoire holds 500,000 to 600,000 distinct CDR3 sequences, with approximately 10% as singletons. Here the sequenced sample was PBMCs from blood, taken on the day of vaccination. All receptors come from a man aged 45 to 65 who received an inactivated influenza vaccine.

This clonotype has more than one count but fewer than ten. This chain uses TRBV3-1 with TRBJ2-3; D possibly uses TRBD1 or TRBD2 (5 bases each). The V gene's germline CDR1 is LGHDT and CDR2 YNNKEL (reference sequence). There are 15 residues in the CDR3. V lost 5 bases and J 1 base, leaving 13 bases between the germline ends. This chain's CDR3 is CASSGGQGGTDTQYF. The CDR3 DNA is TGTGCCAGCAGCGGAGGCCAGGGCGGCACAGATACGCAGTATTTT.

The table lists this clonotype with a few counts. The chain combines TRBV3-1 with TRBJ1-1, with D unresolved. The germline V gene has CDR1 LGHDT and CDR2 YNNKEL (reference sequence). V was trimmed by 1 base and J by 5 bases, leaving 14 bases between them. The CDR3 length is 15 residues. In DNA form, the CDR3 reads TGTGCCAGCAGCCAAGGGCGCAGGCCCTGGACTGAAGCTTTCTTT. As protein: CASSQGRRPWTEAFF.

CDR3 in DNA: TGTGCCTGGAGTGGCGACAGCAACTATGGCTACACCTTC. Encoded protein: CAWSGDSNYGYTF. The gene calls are TRBV30 and TRBJ1-2; possibly TRBD1 for D (5 bases). Trimming took off 1 base at V and 2 bases at J, with 8 bases between the two ends. In germline, CDR1 is GTSNPN, CDR2 SVGIG (reference sequence). The CDR3 extends over 13 amino acids. The whole variable domain, remainder taken from reference TRBV30 and TRBJ1-2, is SQTIHQWPATLVQPVGSPLSLECTVEGTSNPNLYWYRQAAGRGLQLLFYSVGIGQISSEVPQNLSASRPQDRQFILSSKKLLLSDSGFYLCAWSGDSNYGYTFGSGTRLTVV.

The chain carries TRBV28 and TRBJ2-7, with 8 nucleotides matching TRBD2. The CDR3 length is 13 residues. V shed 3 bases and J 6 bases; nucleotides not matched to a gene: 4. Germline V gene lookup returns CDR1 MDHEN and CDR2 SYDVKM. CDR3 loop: CASSFRGGAEQYF. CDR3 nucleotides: TGTGCCAGCAGTTTTCGGGGGGGGGCCGAGCAGTACTTC. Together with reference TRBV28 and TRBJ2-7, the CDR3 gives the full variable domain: DVKVTQSSRYLVKRTGEKVFLECVQDMDHENMFWYRQDPGLGLRLIYFSYDVKMKEKGDIPEGYSVSREKKERFSLILESASTNQTSMYLCASSFRGGAEQYFGPGTRLTVT.

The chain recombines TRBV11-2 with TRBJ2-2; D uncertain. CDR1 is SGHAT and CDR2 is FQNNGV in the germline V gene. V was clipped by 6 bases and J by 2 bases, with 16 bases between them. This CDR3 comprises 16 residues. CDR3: CASSPRWVLNTGELFF. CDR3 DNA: TGTGCCAGCAGTCCCAGATGGGTCTTAAACACCGGGGAGCTGTTTTTT.

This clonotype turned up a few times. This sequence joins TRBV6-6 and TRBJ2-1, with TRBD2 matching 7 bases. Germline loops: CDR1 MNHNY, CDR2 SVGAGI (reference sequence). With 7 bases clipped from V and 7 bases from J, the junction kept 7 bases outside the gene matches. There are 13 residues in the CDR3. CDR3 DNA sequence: TGTGCCAGCACTGTGCGGGAGAGGAATGAGCAGTTCTTC. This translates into CASTVRERNEQFF.

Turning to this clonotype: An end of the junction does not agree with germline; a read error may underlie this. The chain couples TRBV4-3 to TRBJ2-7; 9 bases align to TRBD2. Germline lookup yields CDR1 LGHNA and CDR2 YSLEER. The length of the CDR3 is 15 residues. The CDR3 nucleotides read TGCGCCAGCAGCCACCAGCGGGAGGCATCCTACGAGCAGGACTTC. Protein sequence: CASSHQREASYEQDF.

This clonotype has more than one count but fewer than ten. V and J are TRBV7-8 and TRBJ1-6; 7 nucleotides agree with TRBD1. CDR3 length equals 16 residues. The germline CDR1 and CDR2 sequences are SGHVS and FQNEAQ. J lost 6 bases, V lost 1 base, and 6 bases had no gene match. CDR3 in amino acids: CASSLELDRPNSPLHF. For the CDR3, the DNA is TGTGCCAGCAGCTTAGAGTTGGACAGGCCTAATTCACCCCTCCACTTT.

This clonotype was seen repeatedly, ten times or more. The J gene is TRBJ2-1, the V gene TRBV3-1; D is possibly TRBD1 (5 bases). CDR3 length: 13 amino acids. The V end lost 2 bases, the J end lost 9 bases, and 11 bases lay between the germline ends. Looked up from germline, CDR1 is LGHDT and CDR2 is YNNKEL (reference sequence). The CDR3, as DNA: TGTGCCAGCAGCCAATACGGTAGGGGTGAGCAGTTCTTC. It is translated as CASSQYGRGEQFF.

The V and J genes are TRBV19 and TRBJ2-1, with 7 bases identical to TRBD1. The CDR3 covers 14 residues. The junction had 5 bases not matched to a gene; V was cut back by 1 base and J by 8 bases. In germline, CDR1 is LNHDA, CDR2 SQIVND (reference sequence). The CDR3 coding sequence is TGTGCCAGTAGTATAGGTAGGGGGCGCGATGAGCAGTTCTTC. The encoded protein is CASSIGRGRDEQFF. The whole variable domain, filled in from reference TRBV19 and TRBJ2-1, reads DGGITQSPKYLFRKEGQNVTLSCEQNLNHDAMYWYRQDPGQGLRLIYYSQIVNDFQKGDIAEGYSVSREKKESFPLTVTSAQKNPTAFYLCASSIGRGRDEQFFGPGTRLTVL.

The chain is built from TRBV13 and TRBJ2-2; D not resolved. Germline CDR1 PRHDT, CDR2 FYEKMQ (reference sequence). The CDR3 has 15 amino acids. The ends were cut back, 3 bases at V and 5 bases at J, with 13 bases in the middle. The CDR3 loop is CASSFRKSRTGELFF. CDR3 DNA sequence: TGTGCCAGCAGCTTCCGGAAAAGCAGGACCGGGGAGCTGTTTTTT.

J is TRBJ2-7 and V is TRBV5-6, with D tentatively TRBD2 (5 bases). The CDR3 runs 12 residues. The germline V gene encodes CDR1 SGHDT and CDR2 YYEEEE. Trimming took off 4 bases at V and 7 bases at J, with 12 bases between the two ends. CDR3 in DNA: TGTGCCAGCAGCGGAGGTGGAAGGGAGCAGTACTTC. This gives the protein CASSGGGREQYF.

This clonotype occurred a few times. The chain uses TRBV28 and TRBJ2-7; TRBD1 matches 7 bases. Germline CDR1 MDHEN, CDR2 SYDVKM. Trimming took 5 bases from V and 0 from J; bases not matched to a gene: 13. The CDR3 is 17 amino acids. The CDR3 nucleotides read TGTGCCAGCAGTCTTCGATTCCCCAGACAGGGCTCCTACGAGCAGTACTTC. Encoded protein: CASSLRFPRQGSYEQYF.